Following are 7 T cell receptor beta chains from one sample sequenced in a study of T cell clonality in common variable immunodeficiency. Which antigens these TCRs recognize remains unknown. General study findings and limits: In common variable immunodeficiency, TCR beta chains reportedly carried fewer deletions and N-nucleotide insertions.

The method was immunoSEQ multiplex PCR; TCRdb's version includes in-frame clones alone and lacks a portion of them. The table lists roughly 34,000 clones, with no singletons. Sequencing was carried out using peripheral blood mononuclear cells. The receptors come from a human donor with common variable immunodeficiency.

As to this clone: The observed sequence ends 3 residues before the CDR3 terminus, with the missing tail filled in from the germline J gene. The chain joins TRBV5-1 to TRBJ2-3; TRBD1 matches 7 bases. From germline, CDR1 is SGHRS and CDR2 YFSETQ. Trimming took 4 bases from V and 1 from J; bases not matched to a gene: 6. The CDR3 is 15 residues long. Incomplete CDR3 DNA: TGCGCCAGCAGCCCGGGACAGAGGGGCACAGATACG. Translation: CASSPGQRGTDT. The entire CDR3 protein is CASSPGQRGTDTQYF. Complete variable domain (other parts from reference TRBV5-1 and TRBJ2-3): KAGVTQTPRYLIKTRGQQVTLSCSPISGHRSVSWYQQTPGQGLQFLFEYFSETQRNKGNFPGRFSGRQFSNSRSEMNVSTLELGDSALYLCASSPGQRGTDTQYFGPGTRLTVL.

This clone was seen a handful of times. Read sequence stops 3 residues before the CDR3 end, and the germline J gene provides the missing end. The J gene is TRBJ2-1, the V gene TRBV20-1, with 7 positions matching TRBD2. Germline trimming cut 5 bases from V and 8 bases from J; bases unmatched to any gene: 6. The CDR3 is 12 amino acids. Germline CDR1 reads DFQATT; CDR2 reads SNEGSKA (reference sequence). The CDR3 here is CSAAGLGDEQFF. Incomplete CDR3 DNA: TGCAGTGCTGCAGGACTAGGGGATGAG.

As for this clone: Coverage ceases 3 residues before the CDR3 finishes, and the germline J gene fills in the end. The V and J genes are TRBV19 and TRBJ2-1; the D gene is possibly TRBD1 (6 bases). The CDR3 has 16 amino acids. CDR1 is LNHDA and CDR2 is SQIVND in the germline V gene (reference sequence). V lost 6 bases to trimming and J lost 3 bases, with 18 bases between them. The CDR3 here is CASSPPVGAVYNEQFF. The DNA read from the CDR3 is TGTGCCAGTAGCCCCCCCGTGGGGGCCGTCTACAATGAG.

Many counts were recorded for this clone. Coverage ceases 3 residues before the CDR3 finishes, and the germline J gene fills in the end. This chain connects TRBV19 to TRBJ2-5; 9 bases align to TRBD1. Losses at the gene ends were 5 bases for V and 4 bases for J; bases not matched to a gene: 14. The CDR3 sequence is 17 residues long. Per the germline V gene, CDR1 is LNHDA and CDR2 is SQIVND (reference sequence). This CDR3 is CASSRLHRGRIGETQYF. The CDR3 bases that were read are TGTGCCAGTAGTCGCCTTCACAGGGGGCGTATAGGAGAGACC.

With respect to this clone: The DNA ends 3 residues before the CDR3 does, and the rest of the CDR3 is filled in from the germline J gene. The chain recombines TRBV19 with TRBJ2-5, with 13 bases identical to TRBD2. Trimming cost V 9 bases and J 3 bases; bases outside gene matches: 16. The CDR3 totals 18 residues. CDR1 is LNHDA and CDR2 is SQIVND in the germline V gene (reference sequence). The CDR3 region is CASAPVIPGLAGEETQYF. The CDR3 bases that were read are TGTGCCAGCGCGCCAGTAATCCCAGGACTAGCGGGAGAAGAGACC.

As concerns this clone: The sequence runs out 3 residues before the end of the CDR3; the remainder is reconstructed from the germline J gene. This chain links TRBV2 with TRBJ2-2, with 16 bases aligning to TRBD2. This CDR3 has 15 residues. V shed 7 bases and J 8 bases; nucleotides not matched to a gene: 4. Looked up from germline, CDR1 is SNHLY and CDR2 is FYNNEI. The sequenced CDR3 bases are TGTGCCAGCAAAGGGACTAGCGGGAGGGCGGGGGAG. Translated: CASKGTSGRAGE. The full CDR3 protein is CASKGTSGRAGELFF.

About this clone itself: With the read ending 3 residues before the CDR3 end, the germline J gene is used to fill in that end. The chain links TRBV18 to TRBJ1-1; D is uncertain. The CDR3 covers 14 residues. Germline V gives CDR1 KGHSH, CDR2 LQKENI. Deletions cut 3 bases from V and 0 bases from J, with 8 bases between. Here the CDR3 reads CASSPPDMNTEAFF. The covered CDR3 bases are TGTGCCAGCTCACCCCCAGACATGAACACTGAA. The full variable domain, completed using reference TRBV18 and TRBJ1-1, is NAGVMQNPRHLVRRRGQEARLRCSPMKGHSHVYWYRQLPEEGLKFMVYLQKENIIDESGMPKERFSAEFPKEGPSILRIQQVVRGDSAAYFCASSPPDMNTEAFFGQGTRLTVV.